One sample yielded the 27 T cell receptor beta chains listed below, sequenced in a study of cytomegalovirus exposure and HLA in healthy donors. This PCR relied on a set of 60 Vbeta primers and 13 Jbeta primers. Assay used: immunoSEQ multiplex PCR; TCRdb lists only in-frame clones, some missing. The profile shows 100,000 to 150,000 clones, approximately 75% of them singletons. Material: PBMCs. Receptor source: a woman between 40 and 55 years old in good health and CMV-seropositive.

In DNA, the CDR3 is TGTGCCAGCAGTTGGCAGGGGGCCGGAGGGGCCGGGGAGCTGTTTTTT. Amino acid sequence: CASSWQGAGGAGELFF. The chain recombines TRBV27 with TRBJ2-2; 8 bases match TRBD1. J was trimmed by 6 bases and V by 4 bases; bases with no gene match: 10. The germline V gene has CDR1 MNHEY and CDR2 SMNVEV (reference sequence). The CDR3 contains 16 residues.

In this sample, this clone turned up a few times. The chain links TRBV5-1 to TRBJ1-1; D is perhaps TRBD1 (6 bases). The CDR3 consists of 14 residues. Trimming shortened V by 0 bases and J by 1 base, and 7 bases separated the two germline ends. Germline assignment: CDR1 SGHRS and CDR2 YFSETQ. CDR3 sequence reads: CASSLAQGNTEAFF. DNA for the CDR3: TGCGCCAGCAGCTTGGCACAGGGGAACACTGAAGCTTTCTTT.

The chain employs TRBV5-6 and TRBJ2-3; TRBD2 matches 16 bases. The germline gives CDR1 SGHDT, CDR2 YYEEEE. V shed 3 bases and J 4 bases; nucleotides not matched to a gene: 5. CDR3 length equals 17 residues. The CDR3 nucleotides are TGTGCCAGCAGCTGGGGGACTAGCGGGAGGGCCGCAGATACGCAGTATTTT. Encoded protein: CASSWGTSGRAADTQYF.

The chain recombines TRBV4-3 with TRBJ2-1; 13 bases map to TRBD2. The CDR3 spans 16 residues. The germline gives CDR1 LGHNA, CDR2 YSLEER. Trimming cost V 2 bases and J 5 bases; bases outside gene matches: 3. The CDR3 bases are TGCGCCAGCAGCCAACGACTAGCGGGAGGCAACAATGAGCAGTTCTTC. Protein sequence: CASSQRLAGGNNEQFF.

The chain joins TRBV6-6 to TRBJ2-2, with D possibly matching TRBD2 (7 bases). The CDR3 is made up of 16 amino acids. CDR1 is MNHNY and CDR2 is SVGAGI in the germline V gene (reference sequence). Trimming removed 2 bases from V and 3 bases from J, with 13 bases in between. The CDR3 here is CASSYLGGADTGELFF. The CDR3 region has the DNA TGTGCCAGCAGTTACCTGGGGGGGGCGGACACCGGGGAGCTGTTTTTT.

This clone turned up a few times. The genes are TRBV2 and TRBJ2-1; D ambiguous. The CDR3 has 15 amino acids. V lost 0 bases, J lost 9 bases, and 15 bases lay in between. Looked up from germline, CDR1 is SNHLY and CDR2 is FYNNEI. The CDR3 bases are TGTGCCAGCAGTGAAGCGCTTCTGCAGGTGGTTGAGCAGTTCTTC. Its protein is CASSEALLQVVEQFF.

This chain links TRBV29-1 with TRBJ1-2; possible D gene TRBD1, 5 bases. Germline V gives CDR1 SQVTM, CDR2 ANQGSEA. The CDR3 loop spans 14 amino acids. Deletions cut 4 bases from V and 4 bases from J, with 16 bases between. CDR3 in amino acids: CSVVSGLHGYGYTF. The CDR3 region has the DNA TGCAGCGTTGTTTCGGGACTCCATGGCTATGGCTACACCTTC.

This clone came up a few times. V and J are TRBV2 and TRBJ2-7, with 7 bases fitting TRBD1. The germline CDR1 and CDR2 sequences are SNHLY and FYNNEI. CDR3 length: 15 amino acids. With 6 bases clipped from V and 2 bases from J, the junction kept 10 bases outside the gene matches. The CDR3 loop reads CASRKTGMGAYEQYF. DNA of the CDR3: TGTGCCAGCAGGAAGACAGGGATGGGAGCCTACGAGCAGTACTTC.

In its sample, this clone was seen a few times. V gene TRBV27 combines with J gene TRBJ1-1; D may be TRBD1 (5 bases). This CDR3 region has 14 residues. Germline CDR1 is MNHEY and CDR2 is SMNVEV (reference sequence). Trimming stripped 3 bases from V and 0 bases from J, with 8 bases between. DNA for the CDR3: TGTGCCAGCAGTTTGAAGGGGATGAACACTGAAGCTTTCTTT. Encoded protein: CASSLKGMNTEAFF.

This rearrangement joins TRBV9 to TRBJ2-3; possible D gene TRBD2, 6 bases. The CDR3 spans 14 residues. V lost 4 bases and J 3 bases, leaving 12 bases between the germline ends. The germline V gene encodes CDR1 SGDLS and CDR2 YYNGEE. CDR3 nucleotides: TGTGCCAGCAGCCGCGGGGTCAAAACAGATACGCAGTATTTT. The encoded protein is CASSRGVKTDTQYF.

The chain joins TRBV5-1 to TRBJ2-7; tentative D call: TRBD1 (5 bases). In germline, CDR1 is SGHRS, CDR2 YFSETQ. The germline V and J ends were trimmed by 1 base and 3 bases, with 8 bases remaining between them. The CDR3 runs to 13 residues. The CDR3 is CASSLRGGYEQYF. As DNA, the CDR3 is TGCGCCAGCAGCTTGAGGGGCGGCTACGAGCAGTACTTC.

The gene calls are TRBV10-3 and TRBJ1-4; D might be TRBD1 (6 bases). Trimming removed 2 bases at V and 6 bases at J, with 16 bases between. CDR3 length equals 16 residues. Germline V gives CDR1 ENHRY, CDR2 SYGVKD. CDR3 loop: CAISEGGGVFDEKLFF. CDR3 nucleotides: TGTGCCATCAGTGAGGGGGGGGGCGTATTTGATGAAAAACTGTTTTTT.

This chain uses TRBV10-3 with TRBJ2-1, with D unresolved. The CDR3 consists of 12 residues. V was shortened by 4 bases and J by 8 bases, with 9 bases between the two germline ends. Per germline, CDR1 ENHRY and CDR2 SYGVKD. CDR3 nucleotides: TGTGCCATCAGTGTGACTTTGGATGAGCAGTTCTTC. Encoded protein: CAISVTLDEQFF.

The chain links TRBV6-4 to TRBJ2-1; D may be TRBD2 (5 bases). CDR1 and CDR2 (germline): MRHNA, SNTAGT. The CDR3 length is 16 residues. Trimming removed 6 bases from V and 2 bases from J, with 17 bases in between. The CDR3, as DNA: TGTGCCAGCAGCGCTGGGGAGCCCCCCCCCTACAATGAGCAGTTCTTC. Protein product: CASSAGEPPPYNEQFF.

The chain employs TRBV5-1 and TRBJ2-1, with TRBD2 matching 13 bases. J was trimmed by 6 bases and V by 3 bases; bases with no gene match: 6. Germline V gene data show CDR1 as SGHRS and CDR2 as YFSETQ. This CDR3 region has 16 residues. CDR3 bases: TGCGCCAGCAGCTCGGGAGGACTAGCGGGGGTCAATGAGCAGTTCTTC. Protein: CASSSGGLAGVNEQFF.

The rearrangement links TRBV19 to TRBJ2-1; 11 nucleotides match TRBD2. With 5 bases clipped from V and 7 bases from J, the junction kept 10 bases outside the gene matches. Germline values: CDR1 LNHDA, CDR2 SQIVND (reference sequence). The CDR3 is 16 amino acids. CDR3 nucleotide sequence: TGTGCCAGTAGTGATTCCCGACTAGCGGGACTTAATGAGCAGTTCTTC. It codes for CASSDSRLAGLNEQFF.

The V call is TRBV4-3, the J call TRBJ2-2; the D gene is possibly TRBD2 (5 bases). Germline-derived CDR1 and CDR2 are LGHNA and YSLEER. V was trimmed by 1 base and J by 0 bases, leaving 15 bases between them. There are 18 residues in the CDR3. This CDR3 reads CASSQVSAGSPNTGELFF. CDR3 bases: TGCGCCAGCAGCCAAGTCTCCGCGGGCAGTCCGAACACCGGGGAGCTGTTTTTT.

This clone was seen a handful of times. The chain links TRBV29-1 to TRBJ2-4, with 8 positions matching TRBD1. Germline assignment: CDR1 SQVTM and CDR2 ANQGSEA. This CDR3 has 13 amino acids. Trimming cost V 6 bases and J 6 bases; bases outside gene matches: 7. The CDR3 here is CSVAQGQGNIQYF. The CDR3 nucleotides read TGCAGCGTGGCACAAGGACAGGGAAACATTCAGTACTTC.

V and J are TRBV7-2 and TRBJ2-7; D uncertain. Trimming stripped 5 bases from V and 5 bases from J, with 10 bases between. This CDR3 contains 12 residues. Germline V gene sequence: CDR1 SGHTA, CDR2 FQGNSA. This CDR3 reads CASSMRLHEQYF. CDR3 DNA: TGTGCCAGCAGCATGAGGTTGCACGAGCAGTACTTC.

The chain links TRBV5-1 to TRBJ1-1, with D maybe TRBD1 (6 bases). The germline V gene has CDR1 SGHRS and CDR2 YFSETQ. V was trimmed by 6 bases and J by 4 bases, leaving 13 bases between them. The CDR3 sequence is 13 residues long. CDR3 amino acids: CASKGDGATEAFF. The DNA for the CDR3 is TGCGCCAGCAAGGGGGATGGGGCCACTGAAGCTTTCTTT.

The chain is built from TRBV4-2 and TRBJ2-3; TRBD1 aligns across 10 bases. This CDR3 is built from 16 residues. Trimming took 1 base from V and 4 from J; bases not matched to a gene: 5. Looked up from germline, CDR1 is LGHNA and CDR2 is YNFKEQ. The CDR3 protein is CASSQGLGQGADTQYF. CDR3 sequence (DNA): TGTGCCAGCAGCCAAGGCTTAGGACAGGGGGCAGATACGCAGTATTTT.

The V call is TRBV5-1, the J call TRBJ2-7, with D perhaps matching TRBD1 or TRBD2 (5 bases each). Germline V gene sequence: CDR1 SGHRS, CDR2 YFSETQ. This CDR3 comprises 15 residues. The V end lost 7 bases, the J end lost 3 bases, and 20 bases lay between the germline ends. Here the CDR3 reads CASGMGPGGDYEQYF. CDR3 in DNA: TGCGCCAGCGGCATGGGACCTGGAGGAGACTACGAGCAGTACTTC.

The V and J genes are TRBV12-1 and TRBJ1-2; TRBD1, the D gene given by the table, was not confirmed from the DNA. TRBV12-1 is a pseudogene. This CDR3 comprises 16 residues. CDR3 region: CASSFGRGKGDYGYTF. For the CDR3, the DNA is TGTGCCAGCAGCTTTGGCAGGGGCAAAGGCGACTATGGCTACACCTTC.

The chain carries TRBV7-9 and TRBJ1-1, with a possible D match to TRBD1 (6 bases). The CDR3 is made up of 14 amino acids. V was trimmed by 1 base and J by 6 bases, leaving 12 bases between them. Germline V gene sequence: CDR1 SEHNR, CDR2 FQNEAQ (reference sequence). The CDR3 here is CASSLGQVLPEAFF. Here the CDR3 DNA reads TGTGCCAGCAGCTTAGGACAGGTTTTACCTGAAGCTTTCTTT.

The rearrangement uses TRBV2 and TRBJ1-1; D is possibly TRBD1 (5 bases). The length of the CDR3 is 15 residues. V was shortened by 5 bases and J by 2 bases, with 15 bases between the two germline ends. Germline loops: CDR1 SNHLY, CDR2 FYNNEI. CDR3 sequence: CASSRRQFLNTEAFF. The CDR3 bases are TGTGCCAGCAGTCGAAGACAGTTCCTAAACACTGAAGCTTTCTTT.

This chain links TRBV7-8 with TRBJ1-5; D not certain. Trimming removed 5 bases at V and 6 bases at J, with 14 bases between. There are 14 residues in the CDR3. The V gene's germline CDR1 is SGHVS and CDR2 FQNEAQ. CDR3 nucleotides: TGTGCCAGCAGCGCTAGGTGGGGAGGTCAGCCCCAGCATTTT. It translates to CASSARWGGQPQHF. Variable domain in full (rest from reference TRBV7-8 and TRBJ1-5): GAGVSQSPRYKVAKRGQDVALRCDPISGHVSLFWYQQALGQGPEFLTYFQNEAQLDKSGLPSDRFFAERPEGSVSTLKIQRTQQEDSAVYLCASSARWGGQPQHFGDGTRLSIL.

The rearrangement joins TRBV9 to TRBJ1-6; 7 bases match TRBD1. Germline V gives CDR1 SGDLS, CDR2 YYNGEE. The CDR3 totals 15 residues. The V segment lost 2 bases and the J segment 6 bases; nucleotides outside the gene matches: 5. The CDR3 spells CASSVTGLSNSPLHF. In DNA, the CDR3 is TGTGCCAGCAGCGTGACAGGGCTAAGTAATTCACCCCTCCACTTT. Full variable domain (missing parts from reference TRBV9 and TRBJ1-6): DSGVTQTPKHLITATGQRVTLRCSPRSGDLSVYWYQQSLDQGLQFLIQYYNGEERAKGNILERFSAQQFPDLHSELNLSSLELGDSALYFCASSVTGLSNSPLHFGNGTRLTVT.